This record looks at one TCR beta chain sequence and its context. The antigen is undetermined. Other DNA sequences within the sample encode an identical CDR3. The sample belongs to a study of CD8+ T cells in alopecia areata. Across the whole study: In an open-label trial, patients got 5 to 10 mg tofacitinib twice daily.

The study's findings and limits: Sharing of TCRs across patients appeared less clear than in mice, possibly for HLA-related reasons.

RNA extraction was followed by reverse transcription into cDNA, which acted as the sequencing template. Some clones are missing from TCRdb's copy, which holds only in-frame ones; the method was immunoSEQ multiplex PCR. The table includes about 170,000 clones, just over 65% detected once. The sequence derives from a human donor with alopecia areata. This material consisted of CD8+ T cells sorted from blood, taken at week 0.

The chain's CDR3 is CASSLQETQYF. The CDR3 DNA sequence: TGTGCCAGCAGCCTACAAGAGACCCAGTACTTC. The V call is TRBV11-2, the J call TRBJ2-5, with D unresolved. CDR3 length: 11 residues. V was cut by 5 bases and J by 2 bases, with 3 bases left in between. Germline V gene sequence: CDR1 SGHAT, CDR2 FQNNGV. The full variable domain, its missing parts supplied by reference TRBV11-2 and TRBJ2-5, is EAGVAQSPRYKIIEKRQSVAFWCNPISGHATLYWYQQILGQGPKLLIQFQNNGVVDDSQLPKDRFSAERLKGVDSTLKIQPAKLEDSAVYLCASSLQETQYFGPGTRLLVL.